The 29 T cell receptor beta chains below were found in one sample sequenced in a study of cytotoxic CD8 clonotypes in ibrutinib-treated CLL. Generated by immunoSEQ multiplex PCR, the TCRdb table keeps only in-frame clones and is missing some. Here the sample spans about 130,000 clones, around 84% being singletons. Sequenced here: PBMCs, sampled after 24 months of ibrutinib treatment. These TCRs come from a human donor with chronic lymphocytic leukemia.

This chain connects TRBV27 to TRBJ2-3; 8 bases agree with TRBD2. Germline CDR1 reads MNHEY; CDR2 reads SMNVEV (reference sequence). CDR3 size: 15 residues. V dropped 6 bases and J dropped 0; count of bases not matched to a gene: 5. The CDR3 reads CASRAGTRSTDTQYF. CDR3 in DNA: TGTGCCAGCAGAGCCGGGACTAGGAGCACAGATACGCAGTATTTT.

The chain has TRBV2 and TRBJ2-5; no clear D. Germline V gene data show CDR1 as SNHLY and CDR2 as FYNNEI. V dropped 7 bases and J dropped 5 bases, with 11 bases sitting between them. CDR3 length: 12 amino acids. CDR3 DNA: TGTGCCAGCACCCAAATCGAGGAGACCCAGTACTTC. Residues: CASTQIEETQYF.

The chain joins TRBV30 to TRBJ1-4, with 7 bases aligning to TRBD1. The germline CDR1 and CDR2 sequences are GTSNPN and SVGIG (reference sequence). This CDR3 is built from 13 residues. J lost 8 bases, V lost 4 bases, and 7 bases had no gene match. The CDR3 DNA reads TGTGCCTGGACCGACAGGGTGGGCGAAAAACTGTTTTTT. It is translated as CAWTDRVGEKLFF.

This clone was recorded only once. The V and J genes are TRBV12-5 and TRBJ2-6; D uncertain. V was cut by 3 bases and J by 1 base, with 7 bases left in between. This CDR3 region has 15 residues. The germline CDR1 and CDR2 sequences are LGHNT and FRNRAP. Here the CDR3 DNA reads TGTGCTAGTGGTTTCCACGGGTCTGGGGCCAACGTCCTGACTTTC. This gives the protein CASGFHGSGANVLTF.

The chain carries TRBV10-1 and TRBJ2-2, with a weak D call TRBD1 (6 bases). V was cut by 2 bases and J by 2 bases, with 12 bases left in between. This CDR3 is built from 16 residues. CDR1 is WNHNN and CDR2 is SYGVQD in the germline V gene (reference sequence). The CDR3 region is CASSENQGLNTGELFF. CDR3 bases: TGCGCCAGCAGTGAGAACCAGGGGCTAAACACCGGGGAGCTGTTTTTT.

As DNA, the CDR3 is TGTGCCACCAGCAGAGAAGGCCAGGGCGGCACTGAAGCTTTCTTT. This encodes CATSREGQGGTEAFF. The chain carries TRBV15 and TRBJ1-1, with D tentatively TRBD1 (5 bases). V dropped 0 bases and J dropped 4 bases, with 12 bases sitting between them. Looked up from germline, CDR1 is LNHNV and CDR2 is YYDKDF (reference sequence). This CDR3 region has 15 residues.

The chain has TRBV4-2 and TRBJ2-5; D possibly corresponds to TRBD2 (5 bases). The CDR3 is made up of 12 amino acids. Germline V gene lookup returns CDR1 LGHNA and CDR2 YNFKEQ. V lost 3 bases and J lost 3, with 5 bases in between. The CDR3 protein is CASSQGEETQYF. CDR3 sequence (DNA): TGTGCCAGCAGCCAGGGAGAAGAGACCCAGTACTTC.

The chain employs TRBV18 and TRBJ2-1, with 11 bases matching TRBD2. The CDR3 is made up of 16 amino acids. The germline V gene encodes CDR1 KGHSH and CDR2 LQKENI. V dropped 3 bases and J dropped 6; count of bases not matched to a gene: 7. The CDR3 is CASSPDSGGVGNEQFF. As DNA, the CDR3 is TGTGCCAGCTCACCCGATAGCGGGGGGGTCGGCAATGAGCAGTTCTTC.

This chain uses TRBV7-6 with TRBJ1-1; no definite D call. This CDR3 contains 14 residues. CDR1 is SGHVS and CDR2 is FNYEAQ in the germline V gene. The V end lost 0 bases, the J end lost 3 bases, and 8 bases lay between the germline ends. The CDR3 sequence is CASSLALRDTEAFF. DNA of the CDR3: TGTGCCAGCAGCTTAGCGCTAAGGGACACTGAAGCTTTCTTT.

This chain's CDR3 is CASTSGTESYNEQFF. The CDR3 region has the DNA TGTGCCAGTACCTCCGGGACGGAGTCCTACAATGAGCAGTTCTTC. The chain employs TRBV19 and TRBJ2-1, with D perhaps assigned TRBD1 or TRBD2 (5 bases each). The CDR3 runs 15 residues. Trimming removed 7 bases at V and 1 base at J, with 14 bases between. Looked up from germline, CDR1 is LNHDA and CDR2 is SQIVND (reference sequence).

This rearrangement joins TRBV5-6 to TRBJ2-7, with D maybe TRBD1 (5 bases). V lost 4 bases to trimming and J lost 3 bases, with 17 bases between them. Germline values: CDR1 SGHDT, CDR2 YYEEEE. CDR3 length: 15 amino acids. The CDR3 protein is CASSGPGQPFYEQYF. CDR3 nucleotides: TGTGCCAGCAGCGGTCCAGGACAACCCTTCTACGAGCAGTACTTC.

CDR3 DNA: TGTGCCAGCAGCTTAGCTGAGACCCAGTACTTC. Amino acids: CASSLAETQYF. The chain has TRBV7-8 and TRBJ2-5; no clear D. V was trimmed by 0 bases and J by 5 bases, leaving 1 base between them. The germline gives CDR1 SGHVS, CDR2 FQNEAQ. The CDR3 has 11 residues.

J is TRBJ2-3 and V is TRBV6-1, with D unresolved. V was trimmed by 5 bases and J by 6 bases, leaving 12 bases between them. The CDR3 covers 13 residues. Per the germline V gene, CDR1 is MNHNS and CDR2 is SASEGT. The CDR3 bases are TGTGCCAGCAGTCCGCAGATGGGCGATACGCAGTATTTT. This sequence encodes CASSPQMGDTQYF.

CDR3 sequence (DNA): TGTGCCAGCAGTGAAGCGCCGCCACAGGGCAGCAATCAGCCCCAGCATTTT. Encoded protein: CASSEAPPQGSNQPQHF. V gene TRBV6-1 combines with J gene TRBJ1-5; TRBD1 might be the D (6 bases). This CDR3 comprises 17 residues. Trimming stripped 0 bases from V and 1 base from J, with 13 bases between. Per the germline V gene, CDR1 is MNHNS and CDR2 is SASEGT.

This chain connects TRBV19 to TRBJ1-1, with no clear D. The CDR3 has 14 amino acids. Germline assignment: CDR1 LNHDA and CDR2 SQIVND (reference sequence). The germline V and J ends were trimmed by 5 bases and 8 bases, with 18 bases remaining between them. CDR3 amino acids: CASSEAVPSPEAFF. CDR3 nucleotide sequence: TGTGCCAGTAGTGAAGCAGTCCCGAGCCCCGAAGCTTTCTTT. Using reference TRBV19 and TRBJ1-1 for the parts outside the CDR3, the full variable domain is DGGITQSPKYLFRKEGQNVTLSCEQNLNHDAMYWYRQDPGQGLRLIYYSQIVNDFQKGDIAEGYSVSREKKESFPLTVTSAQKNPTAFYLCASSEAVPSPEAFFGQGTRLTVV.

The gene calls are TRBV10-3 and TRBJ2-3; 9 bases match TRBD2. The CDR3 has 16 residues. With V trimmed by 5 bases and J by 0 bases, 6 bases remained unmatched. Germline V gene data show CDR1 as ENHRY and CDR2 as SYGVKD. CDR3 sequence (DNA): TGTGCCATCAGTACAGAGCTAGCGGGGAGCACAGATACGCAGTATTTT. Protein sequence: CAISTELAGSTDTQYF.

The V call is TRBV10-3, the J call TRBJ2-6; D is undetermined. Germline V gene data show CDR1 as ENHRY and CDR2 as SYGVKD. Deletions cut 4 bases from V and 0 bases from J, with 10 bases between. CDR3 length equals 16 residues. In DNA, the CDR3 is TGTGCCATCAGTGCGGACCGGACCTCTGGGGCCAACGTCCTGACTTTC. Protein: CAISADRTSGANVLTF.

V is TRBV11-1 and J is TRBJ1-1, with D unclear. V was cut by 2 bases and J by 0 bases, with 7 bases left in between. This CDR3 is 14 amino acids long. Looked up from germline, CDR1 is SGHAT and CDR2 is FQDESV (reference sequence). CDR3 nucleotides: TGTGCCAGCAGCTTATTAAGTATGAACACTGAAGCTTTCTTT. Residues: CASSLLSMNTEAFF.

CDR3 protein: CSARLRGWNTGELFF. CDR3 bases: TGCAGCGCTCGCCTTCGAGGTTGGAACACCGGGGAGCTGTTTTTT. The chain combines TRBV29-1 with TRBJ2-2; no definite D call. Between the trimmed V and J ends, which lost 7 bases and 1 base, there was a span of 16 bases. In germline, CDR1 is SQVTM, CDR2 ANQGSEA. CDR3 length equals 15 residues.

The J gene is TRBJ1-5, the V gene TRBV5-1; D remains unclear. Germline V gives CDR1 SGHRS, CDR2 YFSETQ. Trimming removed 0 bases at V and 2 bases at J, with 12 bases between. The CDR3 length is 16 residues. The CDR3 DNA sequence: TGCGCCAGCAGCTTGGGGCCCCCCTCGGGCAATCAGCCCCAGCATTTT. It encodes CASSLGPPSGNQPQHF.

This clone turned up a few times. The chain links TRBV10-3 to TRBJ2-7; tentative D call: TRBD2 (6 bases). Trimming pared 3 bases from V and 3 bases from J, leaving 6 bases between. The CDR3 runs to 12 residues. Germline CDR1 ENHRY, CDR2 SYGVKD. CDR3 sequence (DNA): TGTGCCATCAGTGACGGGGGCTACGAGCAGTACTTC. Protein: CAISDGGYEQYF.

This chain connects TRBV30 to TRBJ1-6, with D uncertain. V was cut by 2 bases and J by 2 bases, with 4 bases left in between. CDR1 is GTSNPN and CDR2 is SVGIG in the germline V gene (reference sequence). The CDR3 loop spans 13 amino acids. The CDR3 here is CAWSMTYNSPLHF. The CDR3 coding sequence is TGTGCCTGGAGTATGACCTATAATTCACCCCTCCACTTT. Full variable domain (remainder filled in from reference TRBV30 and TRBJ1-6): SQTIHQWPATLVQPVGSPLSLECTVEGTSNPNLYWYRQAAGRGLQLLFYSVGIGQISSEVPQNLSASRPQDRQFILSSKKLLLSDSGFYLCAWSMTYNSPLHFGNGTRLTVT.

This CDR3 reads CASSHTDQPQHF. The CDR3 DNA is TGTGCCAGCAGCCATACGGATCAGCCCCAGCATTTT. The chain combines TRBV14 with TRBJ1-5; D is unclear. Germline values: CDR1 SGHDN, CDR2 FVKESK. Deletions cut 3 bases from V and 5 bases from J, with 5 bases between. The CDR3 extends over 12 amino acids.

The rearrangement links TRBV28 to TRBJ1-4; 9 positions match TRBD1. The J segment lost 4 bases and the V segment lost 5 bases, leaving 5 bases of the junction unmatched. The germline gives CDR1 MDHEN, CDR2 SYDVKM. This CDR3 is 15 amino acids long. The CDR3 region has the DNA TGTGCCAGCAGTCCTCCGGGACAGGGTAATGAAAAACTGTTTTTT. Residues: CASSPPGQGNEKLFF.

The chain links TRBV28 to TRBJ1-5; no firm D call. The V gene lost 1 base and the J gene lost 5 bases, with 9 bases spanning the gap. Germline CDR1 is MDHEN and CDR2 is SYDVKM. The CDR3 length is 14 residues. The CDR3 DNA reads TGTGCCAGCAGTTTATTACCCCCCCATCAGCCCCAGCATTTT. Translating it yields CASSLLPPHQPQHF.

The chain couples TRBV6-1 to TRBJ2-7, with a weak D call TRBD1 (5 bases). CDR3 length equals 11 residues. The V end was cut by 6 bases, the J end by 9 bases, with 12 bases between. Germline V gene sequence: CDR1 MNHNS, CDR2 SASEGT. The DNA of the CDR3 is TGTGCCAGCAGGGACATTCCGGTGCAGTACTTC. Protein sequence: CASRDIPVQYF.

This chain links TRBV21-1 with TRBJ2-7. TRBV21-1 is marked as a pseudogene. The CDR3 covers 14 residues. The DNA for the CDR3 is TGTGCCAGCAGCAAAGGGTCGTGGACCTACGAGCAGTACTTC. Translated, it gives CASSKGSWTYEQYF.

The chain has TRBV29-1 and TRBJ2-4, with a possible D match to TRBD1 (7 bases). The CDR3 totals 15 residues. Germline-derived CDR1 and CDR2 are SQVTM and ANQGSEA. V lost 3 bases and J lost 6, with 18 bases in between. The CDR3 region has the DNA TGCAGCGTTGATTACGCGGGAACAGGGGCAAACATTCAGTACTTC. Translated: CSVDYAGTGANIQYF.

The V call is TRBV7-2, the J call TRBJ1-1, with D unresolved. The CDR3 has 9 amino acids. Trimming removed 5 bases at V and 8 bases at J, with 3 bases between. In germline, CDR1 is SGHTA, CDR2 FQGNSA. CDR3 in amino acids: CASSTEAFF. The DNA of the CDR3 is TGTGCCAGCAGCACCGAAGCTTTCTTT.